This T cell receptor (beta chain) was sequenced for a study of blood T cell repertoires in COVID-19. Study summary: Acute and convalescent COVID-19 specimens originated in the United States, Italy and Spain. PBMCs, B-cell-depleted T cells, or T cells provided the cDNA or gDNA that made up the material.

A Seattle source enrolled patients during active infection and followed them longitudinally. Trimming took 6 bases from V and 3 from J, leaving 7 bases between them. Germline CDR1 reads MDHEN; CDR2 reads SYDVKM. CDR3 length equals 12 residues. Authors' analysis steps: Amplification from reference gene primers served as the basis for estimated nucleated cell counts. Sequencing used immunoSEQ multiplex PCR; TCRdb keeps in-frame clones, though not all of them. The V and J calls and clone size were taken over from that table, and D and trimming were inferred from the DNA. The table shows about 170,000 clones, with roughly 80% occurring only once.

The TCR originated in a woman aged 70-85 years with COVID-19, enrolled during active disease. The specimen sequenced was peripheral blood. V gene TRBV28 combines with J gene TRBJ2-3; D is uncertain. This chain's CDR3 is CASSRLTDTQYF. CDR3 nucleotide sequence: TGTGCCAGCAGCCGACTGACAGATACGCAGTATTTT.